This T cell receptor (beta chain) was recorded in a study of T cell responses to AZD1222 COVID-19 vaccine. Per the germline V gene, CDR1 is LGHDT and CDR2 is YNNKEL (reference sequence). This CDR3 comprises 13 residues. Between the trimmed V and J ends, which lost 1 base and 4 bases, there was a span of 7 bases. Assay: immunoSEQ multiplex PCR; the TCRdb copy retains only in-frame clones and omits some. In the table there are some 84,000 clones, just over 85% of which are singletons. The V call is TRBV3-1 (or the pseudogene TRBV3-2), the J call TRBJ1-1; D gene ambiguous. Sample: peripheral blood, taken on day 0 of AZD1222 vaccination. The sequence came from an adult in good health. CDR3 DNA sequence: TGTGCCAGCAGCCAAGGAGGACGCACTGAAGCTTTCTTT. Translated: CASSQGGRTEAFF.